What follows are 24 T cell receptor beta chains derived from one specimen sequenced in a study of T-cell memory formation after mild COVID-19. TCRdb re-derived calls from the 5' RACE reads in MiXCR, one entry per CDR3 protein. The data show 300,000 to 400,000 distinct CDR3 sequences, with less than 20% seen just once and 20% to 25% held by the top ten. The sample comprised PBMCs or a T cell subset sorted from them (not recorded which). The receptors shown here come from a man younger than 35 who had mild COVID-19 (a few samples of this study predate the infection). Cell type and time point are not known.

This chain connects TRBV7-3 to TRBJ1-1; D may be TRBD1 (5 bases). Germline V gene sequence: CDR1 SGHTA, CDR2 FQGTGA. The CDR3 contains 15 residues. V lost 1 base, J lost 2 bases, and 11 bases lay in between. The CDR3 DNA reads TGTGCCAGCAGCTTAAGGCAGGGCTTAAACACTGAAGCTTTCTTT. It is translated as CASSLRQGLNTEAFF.

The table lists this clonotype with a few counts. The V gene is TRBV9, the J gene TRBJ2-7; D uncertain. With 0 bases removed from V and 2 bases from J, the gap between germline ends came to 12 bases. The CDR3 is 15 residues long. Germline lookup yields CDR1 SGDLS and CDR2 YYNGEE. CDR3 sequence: CASSVALDGTYEQYV. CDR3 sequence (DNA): TGTGCCAGCAGCGTAGCTTTGGACGGAACCTACGAGCAGTACGTC.

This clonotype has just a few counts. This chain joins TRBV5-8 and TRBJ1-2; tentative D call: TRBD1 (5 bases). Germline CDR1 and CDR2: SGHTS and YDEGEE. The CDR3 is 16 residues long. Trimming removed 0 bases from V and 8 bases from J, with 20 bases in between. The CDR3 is CASSLVATGGRGGYTF. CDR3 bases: TGTGCCAGCAGCTTGGTGGCAACCGGGGGACGAGGCGGCTACACCTTC.

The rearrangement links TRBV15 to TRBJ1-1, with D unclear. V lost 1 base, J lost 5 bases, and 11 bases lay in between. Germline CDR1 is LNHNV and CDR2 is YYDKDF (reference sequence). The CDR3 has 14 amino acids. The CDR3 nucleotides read TGTGCCACCAGCAGAGCTAGGGTCGGGACTGAAGCTTTCTTT. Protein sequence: CATSRARVGTEAFF.

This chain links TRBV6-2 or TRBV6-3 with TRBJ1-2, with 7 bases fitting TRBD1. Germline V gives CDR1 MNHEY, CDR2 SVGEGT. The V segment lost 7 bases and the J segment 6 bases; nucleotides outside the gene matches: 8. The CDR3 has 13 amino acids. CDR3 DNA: TGTGCCAGCAATTTCAGGGGGGCCAATGGCTACACCTTC. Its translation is CASNFRGANGYTF.

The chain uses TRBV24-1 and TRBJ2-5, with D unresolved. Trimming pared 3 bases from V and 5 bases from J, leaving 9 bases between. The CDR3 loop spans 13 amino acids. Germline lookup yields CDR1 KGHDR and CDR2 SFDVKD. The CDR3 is CATSDPDRETQYF. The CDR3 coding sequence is TGTGCCACCAGTGATCCTGATCGTGAGACCCAGTACTTC.

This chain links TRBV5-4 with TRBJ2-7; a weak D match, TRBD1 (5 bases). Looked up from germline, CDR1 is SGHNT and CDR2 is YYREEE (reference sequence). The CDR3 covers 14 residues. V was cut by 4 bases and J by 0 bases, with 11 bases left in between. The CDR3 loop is CASSLHGASYEQYF. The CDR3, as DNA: TGTGCCAGCAGCCTCCATGGGGCCTCCTACGAGCAGTACTTC.

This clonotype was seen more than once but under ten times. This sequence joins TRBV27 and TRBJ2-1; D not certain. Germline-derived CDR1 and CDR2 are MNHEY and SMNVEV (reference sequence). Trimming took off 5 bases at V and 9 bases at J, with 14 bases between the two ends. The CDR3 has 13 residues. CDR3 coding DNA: TGTGCCAGCAGTCTCGCTACTGGTCTTGAGCAGTTCTTC. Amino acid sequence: CASSLATGLEQFF.

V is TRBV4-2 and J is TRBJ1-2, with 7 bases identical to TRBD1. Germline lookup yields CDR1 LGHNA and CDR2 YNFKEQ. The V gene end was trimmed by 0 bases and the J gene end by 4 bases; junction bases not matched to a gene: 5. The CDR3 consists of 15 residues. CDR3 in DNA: TGTGCCAGCAGCCAAGACGGGACAGCACCCTATGGCTACACCTTC. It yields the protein CASSQDGTAPYGYTF.

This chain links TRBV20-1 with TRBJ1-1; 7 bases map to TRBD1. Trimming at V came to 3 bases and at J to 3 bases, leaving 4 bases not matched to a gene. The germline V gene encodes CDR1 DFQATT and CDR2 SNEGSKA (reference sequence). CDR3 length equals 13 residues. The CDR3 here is CSASRDSYTEAFF. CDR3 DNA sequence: TGCAGTGCTAGTCGGGACAGCTACACTGAAGCTTTCTTT.

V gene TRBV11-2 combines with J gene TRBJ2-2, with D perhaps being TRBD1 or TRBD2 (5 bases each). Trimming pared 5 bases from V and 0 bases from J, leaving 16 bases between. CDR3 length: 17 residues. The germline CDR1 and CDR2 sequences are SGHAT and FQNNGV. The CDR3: CASSIPTGASNTGELFF. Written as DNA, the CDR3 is TGTGCCAGCAGCATACCTACCGGGGCGTCGAACACCGGGGAGCTGTTTTTT.

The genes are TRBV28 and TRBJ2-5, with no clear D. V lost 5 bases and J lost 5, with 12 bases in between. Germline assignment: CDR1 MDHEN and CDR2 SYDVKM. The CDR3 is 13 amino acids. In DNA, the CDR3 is TGTGCCAGCAGTCAACACCGCCGGGAGACCCAGTACTTC. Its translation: CASSQHRRETQYF. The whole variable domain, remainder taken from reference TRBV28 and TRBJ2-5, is DVKVTQSSRYLVKRTGEKVFLECVQDMDHENMFWYRQDPGLGLRLIYFSYDVKMKEKGDIPEGYSVSREKKERFSLILESASTNQTSMYLCASSQHRRETQYFGPGTRLLVL.

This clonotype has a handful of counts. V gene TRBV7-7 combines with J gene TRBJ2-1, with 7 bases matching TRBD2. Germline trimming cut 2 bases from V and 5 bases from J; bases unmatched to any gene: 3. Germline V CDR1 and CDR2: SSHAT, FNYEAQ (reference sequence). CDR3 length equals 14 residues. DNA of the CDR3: TGTGCCAGCAGCTTAAGGGGACTAAACAATGAGCAGTTCTTC. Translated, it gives CASSLRGLNNEQFF.

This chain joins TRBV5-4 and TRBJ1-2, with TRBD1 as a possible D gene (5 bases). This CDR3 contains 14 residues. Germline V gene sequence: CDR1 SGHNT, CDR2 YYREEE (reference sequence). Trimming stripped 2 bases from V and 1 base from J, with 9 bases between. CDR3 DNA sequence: TGTGCCAGCAGCTTAGGGGACCTTAACTATGGCTACACCTTC. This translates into CASSLGDLNYGYTF.

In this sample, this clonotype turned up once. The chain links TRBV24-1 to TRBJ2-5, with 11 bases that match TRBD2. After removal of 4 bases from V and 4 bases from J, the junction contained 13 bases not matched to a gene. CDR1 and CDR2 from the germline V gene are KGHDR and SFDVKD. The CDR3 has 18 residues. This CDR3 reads CATSDPTPPTSGVETQYF. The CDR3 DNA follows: TGTGCCACCAGTGACCCAACTCCCCCGACTAGCGGGGTAGAGACCCAGTACTTC.

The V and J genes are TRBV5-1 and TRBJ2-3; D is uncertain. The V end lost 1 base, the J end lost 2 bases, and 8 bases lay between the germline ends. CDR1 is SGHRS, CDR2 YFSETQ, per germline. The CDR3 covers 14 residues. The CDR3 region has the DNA TGCGCCAGCAGCTTGCGGTATAACACAGATACGCAGTATTTT. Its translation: CASSLRYNTDTQYF. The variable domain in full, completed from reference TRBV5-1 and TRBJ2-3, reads KAGVTQTPRYLIKTRGQQVTLSCSPISGHRSVSWYQQTPGQGLQFLFEYFSETQRNKGNFPGRFSGRQFSNSRSEMNVSTLELGDSALYLCASSLRYNTDTQYFGPGTRLTVL.

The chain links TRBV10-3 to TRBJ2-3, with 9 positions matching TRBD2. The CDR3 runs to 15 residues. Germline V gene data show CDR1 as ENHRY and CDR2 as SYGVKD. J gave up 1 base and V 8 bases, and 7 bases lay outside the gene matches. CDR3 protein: CAIAGGQGGTDTQYF. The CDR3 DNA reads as TGTGCCATCGCGGGGGGGCAGGGTGGCACAGATACGCAGTATTTT.

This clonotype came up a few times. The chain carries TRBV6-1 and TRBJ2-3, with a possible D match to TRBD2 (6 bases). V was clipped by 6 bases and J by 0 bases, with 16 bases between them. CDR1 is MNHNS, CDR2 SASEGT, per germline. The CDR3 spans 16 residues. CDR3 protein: CASRLGLGTSTDTQYF. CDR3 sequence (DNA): TGTGCCAGCAGACTGGGACTCGGAACTAGCACAGATACGCAGTATTTT.

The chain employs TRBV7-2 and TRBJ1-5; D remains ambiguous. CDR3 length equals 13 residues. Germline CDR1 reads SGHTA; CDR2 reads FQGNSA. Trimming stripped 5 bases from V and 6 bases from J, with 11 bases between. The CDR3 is CASSRQRVQPQHF. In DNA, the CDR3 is TGTGCCAGCAGCCGGCAAAGGGTTCAGCCCCAGCATTTT. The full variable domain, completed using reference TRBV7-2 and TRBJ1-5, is GAGVSQSPSNKVTEKGKDVELRCDPISGHTALYWYRQSLGQGLEFLIYFQGNSAPDKSGLPSDRFSAERTGGSVSTLTIQRTQQEDSAVYLCASSRQRVQPQHFGDGTRLSIL.

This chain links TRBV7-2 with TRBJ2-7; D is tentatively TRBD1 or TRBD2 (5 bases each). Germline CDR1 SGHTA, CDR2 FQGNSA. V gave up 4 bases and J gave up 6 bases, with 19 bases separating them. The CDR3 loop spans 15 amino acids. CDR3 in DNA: TGTGCCAGCAGCTCCACCCGGGACGTGTGGGCCGAGCAGTACTTC. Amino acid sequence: CASSSTRDVWAEQYF.

The CDR3, as DNA: TGTGCCACCAGCTGGGAAGGGGTGGGTACCAATGAGCAGTTCTTC. Translating gives CATSWEGVGTNEQFF. J is TRBJ2-1 and V is TRBV15; possible D gene TRBD1, 5 bases. V lost 5 bases, J lost 6 bases, and 17 bases lay in between. This CDR3 has 15 amino acids. Germline CDR1 reads LNHNV; CDR2 reads YYDKDF (reference sequence).

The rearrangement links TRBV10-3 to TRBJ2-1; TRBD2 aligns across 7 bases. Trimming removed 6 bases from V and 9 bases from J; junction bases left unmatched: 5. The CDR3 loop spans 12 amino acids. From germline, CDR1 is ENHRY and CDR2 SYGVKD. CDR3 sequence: CAISLERGEQFF. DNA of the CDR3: TGTGCCATCAGCCTCGAGCGGGGTGAGCAGTTCTTC.

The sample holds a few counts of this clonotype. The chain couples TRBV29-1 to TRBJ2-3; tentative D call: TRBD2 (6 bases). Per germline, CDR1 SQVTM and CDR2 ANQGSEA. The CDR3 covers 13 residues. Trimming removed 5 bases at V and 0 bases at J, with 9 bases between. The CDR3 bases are TGCAGCGTTCGGGGGACTAGCACAGATACGCAGTATTTT. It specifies CSVRGTSTDTQYF.

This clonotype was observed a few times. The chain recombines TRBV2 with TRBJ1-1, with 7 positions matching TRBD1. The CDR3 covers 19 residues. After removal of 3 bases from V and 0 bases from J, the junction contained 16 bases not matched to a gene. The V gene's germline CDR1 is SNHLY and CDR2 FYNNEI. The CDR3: CASSDPLGQVRGMNTEAFF. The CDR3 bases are TGTGCCAGCAGTGACCCCCTCGGACAGGTTCGAGGGATGAACACTGAAGCTTTCTTT.